A selection of T cell receptor beta chains follows, all from one sample in a study of T cells in narcolepsy. Profiling relied on immunoSEQ multiplex PCR, and the TCRdb table lists in-frame clones only, not all of them. The data show about 22,000 clones, about 80% seen once. The sequenced material came from memory (CD45RA-) CD4+ T cells from blood. These TCRs come from a human donor in good health. The CDR3 runs from the conserved cysteine through the conserved F or W. A D gene is named only where the DNA matches it firmly. Part of the rows lack a size; the others show once, few, many or a class for expanded clones.

j_call d_call clone_size v_call cdr3_aa cdr3_nt
TRBJ2-7 TRBD2 NA TRBV6-5 CASTPGTRVVYEQYF TGTGCCAGCACTCCCGGGACTAGGGTCGTCTACGAGCAGTACTTC
TRBJ1-4 TRBD1 NA TRBV2 CASEQGARFEKLFF TGTGCCAGCGAACAGGGGGCACGTTTTGAAAAACTGTTTTTT
TRBJ1-1 NA NA TRBV6-4 CASSATVNTEAFF TGTGCCAGCAGTGCGACCGTGAACACTGAAGCTTTCTTT
TRBJ2-1 NA NA TRBV18 CASSSRDGLINEQFF TGTGCCAGCTCATCCCGGGACGGATTAATCAATGAGCAGTTCTTC
TRBJ2-7 NA NA TRBV7-2 CASRQAYEQYF TGTGCCAGCCGCCAGGCTTACGAGCAGTACTTC
TRBJ2-7 NA NA TRBV10-3 CAISESVRDYSNEQYF TGTGCCATCAGTGAGTCGGTCAGGGATTATTCCAACGAGCAGTACTTC
TRBJ2-1 TRBD2 few TRBV5-6 CASSLPGGVYNEQFF TGTGCCAGCAGCTTGCCGGGAGGAGTATACAATGAGCAGTTCTTC
TRBJ2-3 NA NA TRBV21-1 CASSKGWGSAGDTQYF TGTGCCAGCAGCAAAGGGTGGGGCAGCGCGGGAGATACGCAGTATTTT
TRBJ1-2 NA NA TRBV5-4 CASSPADTFDYGYTF TGTGCCAGCAGCCCCGCGGACACCTTCGACTATGGCTACACCTTC
TRBJ1-1 NA NA TRBV29-1 CSVVDGRGTEAFF TGCAGCGTTGTTGATGGTAGGGGAACTGAAGCTTTCTTT
TRBJ1-2 TRBD1 NA TRBV10-2 CASSPGQATNYGYTF TGCGCCAGCAGCCCGGGACAGGCAACGAACTATGGCTACACCTTC
TRBJ2-1 TRBD2 NA TRBV7-2 CASSLAGGFNEQFF TGTGCCAGCAGCCTAGCGGGGGGTTTCAATGAGCAGTTCTTC
TRBJ2-3 NA once TRBV29-1 CSVDTLGASTDTQYF TGCAGCGTCGATACCCTAGGGGCTAGCACAGATACGCAGTATTTT
TRBJ2-1 TRBD2 few TRBV14 CASSRSGGANNEQFF TGTGCCAGCAGCCGTAGCGGGGGGGCCAACAATGAGCAGTTCTTC
TRBJ1-4 NA NA TRBV18 CASSQSPGATNEKLFF TGTGCCAGCTCACAATCCCCGGGCGCAACTAATGAAAAACTGTTTTTT
TRBJ2-7 NA NA TRBV25-1 CASSDIVYEQYF TGTGCCAGCAGCGACATAGTCTACGAGCAGTACTTC
TRBJ2-3 NA NA TRBV18 CASSPPPLVGGGTDTQYF TGTGCCAGCTCACCACCGCCCCTGGTAGGGGGGGGCACAGATACGCAGTATTTT
TRBJ2-7 TRBD2 NA TRBV7-2 CASTFRVAGGREQYF TGTGCCAGCACCTTTAGGGTAGCGGGGGGGCGGGAGCAGTACTTC
TRBJ1-1 NA few TRBV4-2 CASSQEAVGSEAFF TGTGCCAGCAGCCAAGAAGCGGTTGGGTCGGAAGCTTTCTTT
TRBJ2-1 TRBD2 NA TRBV11-2 CASSSGGPYNEQFF TGTGCCAGCAGTTCGGGGGGACCCTACAATGAGCAGTTCTTC
TRBJ2-7 TRBD1 NA TRBV6-6 CASSSGTGMSYEQYF TGTGCCAGCAGCTCCGGGACAGGGATGTCCTACGAGCAGTACTTC
TRBJ2-2 NA NA TRBV10-3 CAISRNAGSNTGELFF TGTGCCATCAGTCGTAATGCGGGGTCGAACACCGGGGAGCTGTTTTTT
TRBJ2-5 NA NA TRBV5-8 CASSLRLQGRGYF TGTGCCAGCAGCTTACGTTTGCAGGGGAGGGGGTACTTC
TRBJ1-2 NA NA TRBV15 CATSRSGVAGYTF TGTGCCACCAGCAGGTCAGGGGTAGCAGGCTACACCTTC
TRBJ1-5 NA few TRBV6-1 CASSEGSYGGNQPQHF TGTGCCAGCAGTGAAGGGAGCTACGGGGGCAATCAGCCCCAGCATTTT
TRBJ2-7 NA NA TRBV2 CASTERGSYEQYF TGTGCCAGCACCGAGAGAGGGTCCTACGAGCAGTACTTC
TRBJ1-4 TRBD1 few TRBV9 CASSMGQGGEKLFF TGTGCCAGCAGCATGGGACAGGGGGGCGAAAAACTGTTTTTT
TRBJ2-1 TRBD2 once TRBV11-2 CASRVGTSGAYNEQFF TGTGCCAGCAGGGTGGGGACTAGCGGGGCTTACAATGAGCAGTTCTTC